This TCR beta chain was captured in a study of T cells in Graves' hyperthyroidism and ophthalmopathy. Study results and caveats: Blood shared most expanded thyroid clonotypes above 0.001. The model predicted ophthalmopathy a median around 6.5 months before onset.

Not enrolled were patients with uncontrolled infection, other autoimmune disease, pregnancy or lactation. From more than 8 ml of fresh peripheral blood, PBMCs were isolated. RNA transcripts served as the template for amplifying TCR beta CDR3 regions. Carried out on the TCR CDR3, a first-round RT-PCR used the HTBI primer set. TCRdb reanalysed the multiplex PCR reads using MiXCR and keeps one entry per CDR3 protein. The sample holds roughly 110,000 distinct CDR3 sequences, 16% seen once. V was clipped by 1 base and J by 4 bases, with 12 bases between them. The CDR3 consists of 15 residues. Per the germline V gene, CDR1 is KGHDR and CDR2 is SFDVKD. As regards this clonotype: Its antigen is undetermined.

This sequence was found in a woman aged 50 to 60 with Graves' hyperthyroidism. The chain combines TRBV24-1 with TRBJ1-2, with a weak D call TRBD1 (6 bases). Sequencing used blood. Here the CDR3 DNA reads TGTGCCACCAGTGATTTCAGCAGGGGTGGCTATGGCTACACCTTC. Translation gives CATSDFSRGGYGYTF.